The entry below gives a single T cell receptor beta chain sequence along with its context. Its antigen is unidentified. CDR3 length equals 15 residues. Germline V gene data show CDR1 as MNHEY and CDR2 as SMNVEV (reference sequence). The ends were cut back, 4 bases at V and 5 bases at J, with 18 bases in the middle. This specimen belongs to a study of cytomegalovirus exposure and HLA in healthy donors. General study points: Reportedly, HLA-A and HLA-B alleles of most subjects were accurately predicted from TCR beta. It was reportedly the case that the classifier diagnosed cytomegalovirus status with high specificity and sensitivity.

60 Vbeta and 13 Jbeta primers were used in PCR. TCRdb's table, derived via immunoSEQ multiplex PCR, lists solely in-frame clones and lacks some. The repertoire includes 90,000 to 130,000 clones, roughly 70% of them detected once, and just over 8.5% sits in the top ten. Sequenced input: PBMCs. The receptor comes from a man younger than 45 in good health and CMV-seropositive. The chain uses TRBV27 and TRBJ2-7, with unresolved D. The CDR3 region has the DNA TGTGCCAGCAGTTCCCTCCTCTCGGTTGAGAACGAGCAGTACTTC. Its protein product is CASSSLLSVENEQYF.